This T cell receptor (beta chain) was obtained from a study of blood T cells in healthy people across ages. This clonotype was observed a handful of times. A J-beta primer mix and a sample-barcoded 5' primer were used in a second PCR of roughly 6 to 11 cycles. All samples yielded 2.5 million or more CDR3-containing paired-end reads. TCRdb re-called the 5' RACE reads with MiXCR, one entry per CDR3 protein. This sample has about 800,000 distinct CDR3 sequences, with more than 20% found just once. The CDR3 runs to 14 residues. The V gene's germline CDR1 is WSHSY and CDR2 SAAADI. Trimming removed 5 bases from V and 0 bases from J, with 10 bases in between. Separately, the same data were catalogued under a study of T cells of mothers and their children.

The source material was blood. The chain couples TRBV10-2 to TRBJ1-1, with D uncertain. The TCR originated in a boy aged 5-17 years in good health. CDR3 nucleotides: TGCGCCAGCAGTTTGACAAGGCTGAACACTGAAGCTTTCTTT. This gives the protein CASSLTRLNTEAFF.